The 32 T cell receptor beta chains reported below all come from one sample, sequenced in a study of regulatory T cells in long-lasting Graves disease. Sample time point: newly diagnosed GD, antithyroid drugs for less than 3 months. The TCR library was made from RNA extracted from PBMCs. To make TCR beta libraries, researchers used iRepertoire HTBI primers and Arm-PCR of CDR3 regions. One entry per CDR3 protein results from TCRdb running MiXCR on the multiplex PCR reads. Among about 200,000 distinct CDR3 sequences listed, approximately 16% were seen once. Sequencing was performed on peripheral blood mononuclear cells (PBMCs), taken at new diagnosis, from a patient treated with antithyroid drugs. The receptors originated from a female donor with Graves disease.

This clonotype was seen at least ten times. This chain connects TRBV20-1 to TRBJ2-1; D is possibly TRBD2 (6 bases). The CDR3 has 14 amino acids. Trimming left V 7 bases short and J 0 bases short, with 13 bases between. The germline V gene has CDR1 DFQATT and CDR2 SNEGSKA (reference sequence). CDR3 DNA: TGCAGTGGGACTGGGGGGAGCTCCTACAATGAGCAGTTCTTC. Translating it yields CSGTGGSSYNEQFF.

This clonotype has at least ten counts. The gene calls are TRBV27 and TRBJ2-3; D possibly corresponds to TRBD2 (5 bases). Germline lookup yields CDR1 MNHEY and CDR2 SMNVEV (reference sequence). Trimming removed 2 bases at V and 8 bases at J, with 11 bases between. The CDR3 is 13 residues long. CDR3: CASSLSLRGTQYF. The CDR3 DNA reads TGTGCCAGCAGTTTAAGCCTACGGGGTACGCAGTATTTT.

This clonotype was counted at least ten times. The chain uses TRBV29-1 and TRBJ1-1; no firm D call. Trimming removed 6 bases from V and 1 base from J, with 12 bases in between. Germline CDR1 is SQVTM and CDR2 is ANQGSEA. This CDR3 has 13 residues. CDR3 nucleotide sequence: TGCAGCGTCGCCCCCTGGGAGAACACTGAAGCTTTCTTT. Its translation is CSVAPWENTEAFF.

This chain uses TRBV7-2 with TRBJ2-1; 12 nucleotides agree with TRBD2. The germline V gene has CDR1 SGHTA and CDR2 FQGNSA. V trimming: 1 base; J trimming: 6 bases; junction bases outside the gene matches: 10. The CDR3 runs 18 residues. The CDR3 bases are TGTGCCAGCAGCTTAGTACTAGCGGGAGGCGGGGGGATCAATGAGCAGTTCTTC. Encoded protein: CASSLVLAGGGGINEQFF. Complete variable domain (other parts from reference TRBV7-2 and TRBJ2-1): GAGVSQSPSNKVTEKGKDVELRCDPISGHTALYWYRQSLGQGLEFLIYFQGNSAPDKSGLPSDRFSAERTGGSVSTLTIQRTQQEDSAVYLCASSLVLAGGGGINEQFFGPGTRLTVL.

The table lists this clonotype with many counts. This rearrangement joins TRBV2 to TRBJ2-7, with unresolved D. Germline V gene data show CDR1 as SNHLY and CDR2 as FYNNEI. V lost 4 bases and J 3 bases, leaving 10 bases between the germline ends. The CDR3 has 13 amino acids. The CDR3 region is CASSVASFYEQYF. CDR3 DNA sequence: TGTGCCAGCAGTGTAGCTAGTTTCTACGAGCAGTACTTC.

This clonotype was counted only a few times. V gene TRBV15 combines with J gene TRBJ2-5; 9 bases line up with TRBD2. The ends lost 8 bases at V and 5 bases at J; junction bases unmatched: 3. The CDR3 spans 12 residues. Looked up from germline, CDR1 is LNHNV and CDR2 is YYDKDF (reference sequence). The CDR3 is CATSLAGETQYF. In DNA, the CDR3 is TGTGCCACCTCCCTAGCGGGGGAGACCCAGTACTTC.

V and J are TRBV5-4 and TRBJ2-3; possibly TRBD1 for D (6 bases). The V end lost 0 bases, the J end lost 3 bases, and 11 bases lay between the germline ends. Germline loops: CDR1 SGHNT, CDR2 YYREEE (reference sequence). The length of the CDR3 is 15 residues. As DNA, the CDR3 is TGTGCCAGCAGCTTGGCCCGGCAGGGGACAGATACGCAGTATTTT. Translation: CASSLARQGTDTQYF.

This sequence joins TRBV12-3 or TRBV12-4 and TRBJ1-1, with D perhaps TRBD1 (6 bases). This CDR3 contains 14 residues. V was shortened by 5 bases and J by 4 bases, with 14 bases between the two germline ends. The CDR3 DNA reads TGTGCCAGCAGTCCTGACAGGTTTTTCACTGAAGCTTTCTTT. Its translation is CASSPDRFFTEAFF.

This clonotype has ten or more counts. The gene calls are TRBV2 and TRBJ1-5; TRBD1 agrees at 7 bases. Germline assignment: CDR1 SNHLY and CDR2 FYNNEI. V shed 7 bases, J shed 1 base, and the junction held 4 bases outside the gene matches. There are 14 residues in the CDR3. In nucleotides, the CDR3 is TGTGCCAGCAATCAGGACAGGAGCAATCAGCCCCAGCATTTT. It codes for CASNQDRSNQPQHF.

This clonotype was picked up many times. The chain joins TRBV7-2 to TRBJ2-2; 14 bases align to TRBD2. Germline V gives CDR1 SGHTA, CDR2 FQGNSA. The ends lost 5 bases at V and 4 bases at J; junction bases unmatched: 6. The CDR3 loop spans 17 amino acids. CDR3 region: CASSPTSGRATTGELFF. DNA of the CDR3: TGTGCCAGCAGCCCGACTAGCGGGAGGGCTACCACCGGGGAGCTGTTTTTT.

This clonotype was counted ten times or more. V gene TRBV28 combines with J gene TRBJ2-7, with D possibly matching TRBD2 (5 bases). This CDR3 is built from 13 residues. V was cut by 3 bases and J by 4 bases, with 10 bases left in between. Germline V gene data show CDR1 as MDHEN and CDR2 as SYDVKM. As DNA, the CDR3 is TGTGCCAGCAGTTTGAGCGGAACATACGAGCAGTACTTC. Protein product: CASSLSGTYEQYF. The full variable domain, rest sourced from reference TRBV28 and TRBJ2-7, is DVKVTQSSRYLVKRTGEKVFLECVQDMDHENMFWYRQDPGLGLRLIYFSYDVKMKEKGDIPEGYSVSREKKERFSLILESASTNQTSMYLCASSLSGTYEQYFGPGTRLTVT.

To note about this clonotype: A much larger clone differs from this one at a single base, so this may be a read error. This chain joins TRBV6-1 and TRBJ1-1; TRBD1 aligns across 11 bases. Germline-derived CDR1 and CDR2 are MNHNS and SASEGT. The CDR3 runs to 14 residues. CDR3 amino acids: CTSSGTGGDTEAFF. In DNA form, the CDR3 reads TGTACCAGCAGTGGGACAGGGGGTGACACTGAAGCTTTCTTT.

The CDR3 spells CASSPFPGSSGSTDTQYF. CDR3 sequence (DNA): TGTGCCAGCTCACCATTCCCCGGGAGTAGCGGGAGCACAGATACGCAGTATTTT. V and J are TRBV18 and TRBJ2-3; TRBD2 agrees at 7 bases. The V gene's germline CDR1 is KGHSH and CDR2 LQKENI. With 2 bases clipped from V and 0 bases from J, the junction kept 11 bases outside the gene matches. The CDR3 is 18 residues long.

This clonotype has a count of ten or more. The J gene is TRBJ1-1, the V gene TRBV28, with 9 bases lining up with TRBD1. There are 15 residues in the CDR3. The germline V gene encodes CDR1 MDHEN and CDR2 SYDVKM. The ends lost 6 bases at V and 4 bases at J; junction bases unmatched: 9. The CDR3 bases are TGTGCCAGCAGCCACGGACAGGGGCTTCTCACTGAAGCTTTCTTT. As protein: CASSHGQGLLTEAFF.

This clonotype was seen repeatedly, ten times or more. The genes are TRBV2 and TRBJ2-7, with 8 bases that match TRBD2. After removal of 1 base from V and 4 bases from J, the junction contained 0 bases not matched to a gene. The CDR3 is 13 residues long. Per germline, CDR1 SNHLY and CDR2 FYNNEI. CDR3 sequence: CASSEGGRYEQYF. The CDR3 nucleotides read TGTGCCAGCAGTGAAGGCGGGAGGTACGAGCAGTACTTC.

The CDR3 sequence: CASTSRAHNEQFF. In DNA, the CDR3 is TGTGCCAGCACCTCCCGGGCCCACAATGAGCAGTTCTTC. V gene TRBV28 combines with J gene TRBJ2-1, with unresolved D. Germline assignment: CDR1 MDHEN and CDR2 SYDVKM. The CDR3 is 13 amino acids. V was pared by 7 bases and J by 5 bases, with 12 bases between.

This clonotype was seen more than once but under ten times. This chain joins TRBV24-1 and TRBJ1-2; D perhaps matches TRBD1 (5 bases). The CDR3 contains 16 residues. The germline gives CDR1 KGHDR, CDR2 SFDVKD. V was trimmed by 9 bases and J by 0 bases, leaving 19 bases between them. This CDR3 reads CATSGADGDPNYGYTF. CDR3 in DNA: TGTGCCACCTCCGGGGCGGACGGCGATCCTAACTATGGCTACACCTTC.

This chain links TRBV12-3 or TRBV12-4 with TRBJ2-7; 7 nucleotides match TRBD1. Trimming at V came to 3 bases and at J to 4 bases, leaving 9 bases not matched to a gene. The CDR3 runs to 15 residues. CDR3 sequence reads: CASSLVAGGFYEQYF. The CDR3 coding sequence is TGTGCCAGCAGTTTGGTGGCAGGGGGATTTTACGAGCAGTACTTC.

Many counts were recorded for this clonotype. The chain has TRBV6-5 and TRBJ2-7; D is perhaps TRBD1 (5 bases). CDR1 is MNHEY and CDR2 is SVGAGI in the germline V gene. V dropped 0 bases and J dropped 2 bases, with 5 bases sitting between them. The CDR3 is 13 amino acids. This CDR3 is CASSYSDTYEQYF. The CDR3 nucleotides are TGTGCCAGCAGTTACTCGGACACCTACGAGCAGTACTTC.

This clonotype occurred many times. J is TRBJ1-2 and V is TRBV20-1; 9 bases map to TRBD1. Germline V CDR1 and CDR2: DFQATT, SNEGSKA (reference sequence). The CDR3 runs 11 residues. The CDR3 nucleotides read TGCAGCCGAGGGGACAGGGATGGCTACACCTTC. Amino acids: CSRGDRDGYTF.

This clonotype was picked up one time. V and J are TRBV20-1 and TRBJ2-3, with no clear D. Germline V gene data show CDR1 as DFQATT and CDR2 as SNEGSKA (reference sequence). The CDR3 contains 14 residues. The CDR3 reads CSAILRLRTDTQYF. The CDR3 DNA follows: TGCAGCGCCATCCTTAGACTTCGCACAGATACGCAGTATTTT.

CDR3 nucleotides: TGTGCCAGCACCGACGGGTTGGTGGGCGGGAGAACTGAGCAGTTCTTC. As protein: CASTDGLVGGRTEQFF. The genes are TRBV2 and TRBJ2-3, with 7 bases identical to TRBD2. The tail of the sequence fits TRBJ2-1 better, so the J call may be wrong. Germline CDR1 SNHLY, CDR2 FYNNEI. This CDR3 has 16 residues.

The chain joins TRBV7-2 to TRBJ2-3; no firm D call. With 5 bases removed from V and 4 bases from J, the gap between germline ends came to 13 bases. The CDR3 loop spans 14 amino acids. Germline V lookup: CDR1 SGHTA, CDR2 FQGNSA. The CDR3 loop is CASSLGGASDTQYF. CDR3 DNA: TGTGCCAGCAGCCTGGGTGGCGCGTCAGATACGCAGTATTTT.

The chain recombines TRBV2 with TRBJ2-7; 10 bases are a match to TRBD1. CDR1 SNHLY and CDR2 FYNNEI come from the germline V gene. The CDR3 length is 15 residues. V lost 5 bases to trimming and J lost 4 bases; unmatched junction nucleotides: 8. CDR3 loop: CASSPRTGGFYEQYF. CDR3 sequence (DNA): TGTGCCAGCAGTCCAAGGACAGGGGGTTTTTACGAGCAGTACTTC.

The sample holds many counts of this clonotype. The chain is built from TRBV18 and TRBJ2-7; 8 bases are a match to TRBD1. V was pared by 2 bases and J by 5 bases, with 2 bases of the junction left unmatched. The germline CDR1 and CDR2 sequences are KGHSH and LQKENI. The CDR3 contains 13 residues. The CDR3 bases are TGTGCCAGCTCACCAGGGGACAGGAACGAGCAGTACTTC. It encodes CASSPGDRNEQYF.

V and J are TRBV6-1 and TRBJ1-1; 7 bases match TRBD1. This CDR3 has 15 residues. Germline-derived CDR1 and CDR2 are MNHNS and SASEGT. The V and J ends lost 6 bases and 2 bases, in that order; junction bases with no gene match: 9. The CDR3 DNA reads TGTGCCAGCAGGCAGCCCCGACAGGGAAACACTGAAGCTTTCTTT. This sequence encodes CASRQPRQGNTEAFF.

This clonotype was found many times. The CDR3, as DNA: TGCAGCGCCGGAAGCGGGGCCTCCTACGAGCAGTACTTC. Protein product: CSAGSGASYEQYF. J is TRBJ2-7 and V is TRBV29-1, with 7 bases fitting TRBD2. The CDR3 extends over 13 amino acids. CDR1 and CDR2 (germline): SQVTM, ANQGSEA. With 7 bases clipped from V and 0 bases from J, the junction kept 6 bases outside the gene matches.

This clonotype has a count of ten or more. V and J are TRBV24-1 and TRBJ2-4; D remains ambiguous. The germline V and J ends were trimmed by 3 bases and 9 bases, with 11 bases remaining between them. There are 13 residues in the CDR3. The germline V gene has CDR1 KGHDR and CDR2 SFDVKD. CDR3 bases: TGTGCCACCAGTGATGGCGGACGTGGCATTCAGTACTTC. It codes for CATSDGGRGIQYF.

This clonotype was observed a few times. The chain couples TRBV24-1 to TRBJ2-1; 7 bases line up with TRBD1. There are 13 residues in the CDR3. V dropped 8 bases and J dropped 3; count of bases not matched to a gene: 3. The germline V gene encodes CDR1 KGHDR and CDR2 SFDVKD. The CDR3 reads CATTNRGYNEQFF. The CDR3, as DNA: TGTGCCACCACCAACAGGGGCTACAATGAGCAGTTCTTC.

This clonotype was seen at least ten times. The V gene is TRBV12-3 or TRBV12-4, the J gene TRBJ2-1; D possibly uses TRBD1 or TRBD2 (5 bases each). V gave up 1 base and J gave up 14 bases, with 18 bases separating them. This CDR3 has 14 amino acids. CDR3 sequence (DNA): TGTGCCAGCAGTTTAGAAGGGGTGGGGACCAGGGAGTTCTTC. Its protein product is CASSLEGVGTREFF.

This clonotype was counted many times. The gene calls are TRBV30 and TRBJ1-2; a possible D gene is TRBD1 (5 bases). The germline V and J ends were trimmed by 1 base and 6 bases, with 15 bases remaining between them. CDR1 is GTSNPN, CDR2 SVGIG, per germline (reference sequence). The CDR3 covers 14 residues. In nucleotides, the CDR3 is TGTGCCTGGAGTGGTGCCAGGGTTTTTGATGGCTACACCTTC. Protein product: CAWSGARVFDGYTF.

There are a few counts of this clonotype. V gene TRBV5-1 combines with J gene TRBJ2-3, with 7 bases lining up with TRBD2. Germline-derived CDR1 and CDR2 are SGHRS and YFSETQ. With V trimmed by 0 bases and J by 11 bases, 9 bases remained unmatched. The CDR3 runs to 14 residues. The DNA of the CDR3 is TGCGCCAGCAGCTTGGCAGCGGGGCCAGAGTGGCAGTATTTT. The encoded protein is CASSLAAGPEWQYF.